This entry concerns a single TCR beta chain. V shed 4 bases, J shed 4 bases, and the junction held 20 bases outside the gene matches. This CDR3 is built from 19 residues. The data belong to a study of T cell changes during pregnancy in multiple sclerosis. Only in-frame clones appear in the TCRdb table, and some are missing; sequencing was by immunoSEQ multiplex PCR. The sample carries 100,000 or so clones, roughly nine tenths recorded once. The chain joins TRBV23-1 to TRBJ2-7; the match to TRBD2 covers 9 bases. TRBV23-1 is labeled an ORF, and its function is uncertain. Sample: peripheral blood, taken after pregnancy. The clonotype was recovered from a female donor with multiple sclerosis, enrolled in a pregnancy study. Written as DNA, the CDR3 is TGCGCCAGCAGTCTTCCCACAGGGTTGGGCGGGGGGGAATCATACGAGCAGTACTTC. Translated, it gives CASSLPTGLGGGESYEQYF.